The 11 T cell receptor beta chains below all came from one sample that was sequenced in a study of T-cell reconstitution after alpha-beta-depleted transplantation in children (dated by TCRdb to about 2016). The treatment or condition label on this specimen signifies: allogeneic hematopoietic cell transplantation with graft depleted of TCRalphabeta T cells and CD19 B cells. The library was produced with PCR. The instrument given in TCRdb is Illumina HiSeq 2500. Molecular barcoding was employed in the preparation of TCR libraries, with unique molecular identifiers being used to normalize TCRbeta repertoire quantification. TCRdb passed the public sequencing reads through fastp at Q25 and MiXCR, retaining productive beta sequences. Each CDR3 protein appears once, grouped with its most common genes and DNA. The sample data list around 670,000 distinct CDR3 sequences, and about 12% of these were observed just once. The biggest ten clones account for around 0.8% of the sample.

The sequencing here drew on PBMCs, taken before TCRalphabeta/CD19-depleted stem cell transplant. These receptor sequences come from a girl aged 2-15 years with congenital amegakaryocytic thrombocytopenia, due to receive a stem cell transplant.

The V and J genes are TRBV11-2 and TRBJ1-5; D is uncertain. This CDR3 comprises 13 residues. Trimming removed 11 bases from V and 3 bases from J, with 14 bases in between. CDR1 is SGHAT and CDR2 is FQNNGV in the germline V gene. Here the CDR3 reads CAYEDGANQPQHF. CDR3 bases: TGTGCCTACGAGGACGGCGCCAATCAGCCCCAGCATTTT.

This clonotype was seen a few times. This chain links TRBV5-5 with TRBJ2-6; 8 positions agree with TRBD1. V lost 3 bases to trimming and J lost 2 bases; unmatched junction nucleotides: 7. This CDR3 spans 17 amino acids. Germline CDR1 and CDR2: SGHKS and YYEKEE (reference sequence). The CDR3 nucleotides are TGTGCCAGCAGCTGGGCCCAGGGGGCGCCTGGGGCCAACGTCCTGACTTTC. Translation: CASSWAQGAPGANVLTF.

This clonotype has just a few counts. The chain uses TRBV15 and TRBJ2-4; D is tentatively TRBD1 or TRBD2 (5 bases each). Germline CDR1 LNHNV, CDR2 YYDKDF (reference sequence). Deletions cut 2 bases from V and 1 base from J, with 15 bases between. The CDR3 has 17 amino acids. The CDR3 sequence is CATSRSGPGSAKNIQYF. DNA for the CDR3: TGTGCCACCAGCAGATCGGGACCGGGATCCGCCAAAAACATTCAGTACTTC.

Many counts were recorded for this clonotype. The chain couples TRBV29-1 to TRBJ2-1; no clear D. CDR3 length equals 12 residues. V lost 4 bases, J lost 2 bases, and 6 bases lay in between. Germline values: CDR1 SQVTM, CDR2 ANQGSEA. CDR3 DNA sequence: TGCAGCGTTGTACAGCCCTACAATGAGCAGTTCTTC. Translated, it gives CSVVQPYNEQFF.

This clonotype was observed many times. The V and J genes are TRBV5-1 and TRBJ1-1; D perhaps matches TRBD1 (5 bases). Trimming removed 3 bases at V and 2 bases at J, with 8 bases between. Germline V gene lookup returns CDR1 SGHRS and CDR2 YFSETQ. The CDR3 runs 13 residues. CDR3 coding DNA: TGCGCCAGCAGCTGGGACGGAAACACTGAAGCTTTCTTT. Protein: CASSWDGNTEAFF. Drawing the rest from reference TRBV5-1 and TRBJ1-1, the complete variable domain is KAGVTQTPRYLIKTRGQQVTLSCSPISGHRSVSWYQQTPGQGLQFLFEYFSETQRNKGNFPGRFSGRQFSNSRSEMNVSTLELGDSALYLCASSWDGNTEAFFGQGTRLTVV.

This clonotype has ten or more counts. The V gene is TRBV15, the J gene TRBJ2-1, with D possibly TRBD2 on 5 matching bases. Germline CDR1 is LNHNV and CDR2 is YYDKDF (reference sequence). CDR3 size: 12 residues. Trimming pared 8 bases from V and 7 bases from J, leaving 12 bases between. The CDR3 region has the DNA TGTGCCACCTCGGACCGCGGGAATGAGCAGTTCTTC. Amino acid sequence: CATSDRGNEQFF.

In this sample, this clonotype turned up many times. The chain combines TRBV27 with TRBJ2-7; 9 bases fit TRBD2. This CDR3 region has 15 residues. V trimming: 2 bases; J trimming: 2 bases; junction bases outside the gene matches: 4. Germline V lookup: CDR1 MNHEY, CDR2 SMNVEV (reference sequence). The CDR3 protein is CASSLASGTTYEQYF. The DNA for the CDR3 is TGTGCCAGCAGTTTAGCTAGCGGGACAACCTACGAGCAGTACTTC.

This clonotype was seen just once. The rearrangement joins TRBV30 to TRBJ2-2, with D perhaps matching TRBD1 or TRBD2 (5 bases each). CDR1 is GTSNPN and CDR2 is SVGIG in the germline V gene (reference sequence). V lost 5 bases, J lost 1 base, and 11 bases lay in between. This CDR3 comprises 14 residues. CDR3 amino acids: CAWGRGENTGELFF. In DNA form, the CDR3 reads TGTGCCTGGGGCCGGGGCGAGAACACCGGGGAGCTGTTTTTT.

In this sample, this clonotype turned up many times. The chain links TRBV6-5 to TRBJ2-2; 7 bases match TRBD1. Germline CDR1 reads MNHEY; CDR2 reads SVGAGI. V was pared by 2 bases and J by 3 bases, with 9 bases of the junction left unmatched. This CDR3 comprises 17 residues. CDR3 in DNA: TGTGCCAGCAGTTACCAACCACAGGGGCCTTACACCGGGGAGCTGTTTTTT. Its translation is CASSYQPQGPYTGELFF.

This chain connects TRBV29-1 to TRBJ2-5; 7 nucleotides align to TRBD2. The CDR3 has 13 residues. Trimming at V came to 5 bases and at J to 3 bases, leaving 6 bases not matched to a gene. Germline V gives CDR1 SQVTM, CDR2 ANQGSEA. The CDR3 DNA reads as TGCAGCGTTCCTAGCGGAAGAGAAGAGACCCAGTACTTC. The encoded protein is CSVPSGREETQYF.

This sequence joins TRBV4-1 and TRBJ2-3; D gene ambiguous. V was cut by 1 base and J by 2 bases, with 13 bases left in between. Germline CDR1 and CDR2: MGHRA and YSYEKL. This CDR3 contains 16 residues. CDR3 residues: CASSQGLSEHTDTQYF. The CDR3, as DNA: TGCGCCAGCAGCCAAGGTTTGTCTGAGCACACAGATACGCAGTATTTT.